Sequencing of this T cell receptor (beta chain) was carried out in a study of human T cells and chemical hapten exposure. Study outcomes and limitations: Donor immune responses may differ from healthy people's, since all donors had alopecia.

Remarks on this clonotype: Its matching antigen is unknown.

The V gene lost 3 bases and the J gene lost 3 bases, with 14 bases spanning the gap. The CDR3 consists of 15 residues. Germline CDR1 and CDR2: MNHEY and SMNVEV (reference sequence). Time point indicated: pre-sensitization, week 0. The treatment denotes: therapeutic diphenylcyclopropenone sensitization with weekly scalp DPC. Before extraction, the whole blood was not fractionated, and total RNA was taken from it. The study used a library that attached unique molecular identifiers to individual cDNA molecules. Per the study methods: There were a median of approximately 100,000 TCRs per sample, with a range from roughly 23,224 to 750,000. TCRdb re-analysed the RACE reads in MiXCR, keeping a single row per CDR3 protein. The V and J calls were not made by the authors but by TCRdb's processing. The sample has 300,000 to 450,000 distinct CDR3 sequences, more than 4.5% seen once.

This chain joins TRBV27 and TRBJ1-1, with a tentative D call TRBD1 (5 bases). This specimen consisted of whole blood, obtained in connection with sensitization to the hapten diphenylcyclopropenone (DPC). This receptor was obtained from a woman aged 50 to 65 with alopecia areata. Some clones in this sample may be carry-over from other donors' samples. The CDR3 reads CASSLSRGLYTEAFF. The CDR3, as DNA: TGTGCCAGCAGTTTGAGCCGGGGGTTGTACACTGAAGCTTTCTTT.